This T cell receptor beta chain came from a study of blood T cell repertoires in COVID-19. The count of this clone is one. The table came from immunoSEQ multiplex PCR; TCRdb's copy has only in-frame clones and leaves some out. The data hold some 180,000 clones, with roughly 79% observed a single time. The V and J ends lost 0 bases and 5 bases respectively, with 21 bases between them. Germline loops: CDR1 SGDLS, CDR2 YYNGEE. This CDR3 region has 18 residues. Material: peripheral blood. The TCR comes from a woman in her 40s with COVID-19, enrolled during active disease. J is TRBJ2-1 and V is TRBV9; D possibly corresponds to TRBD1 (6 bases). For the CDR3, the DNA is TGTGCCAGCAGCGTAGCTACGGCGGCAGGGGATTTGAACAATGAGCAGTTCTTC. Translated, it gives CASSVATAAGDLNNEQFF. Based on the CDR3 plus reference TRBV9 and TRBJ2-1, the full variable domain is DSGVTQTPKHLITATGQRVTLRCSPRSGDLSVYWYQQSLDQGLQFLIQYYNGEERAKGNILERFSAQQFPDLHSELNLSSLELGDSALYFCASSVATAAGDLNNEQFFGPGTRLTVL.